The clone carrying this T cell receptor (beta chain) was recorded only once. Its antigen is not identified. The data belong to a study of vaccination effects on CD4 cells after COVID-19. About the study: Sample provision by two convalescent patients occurred 16 days and one week before vaccination.

Ahead of sequencing, the ViraFEST assay grew antigen-specific CD4+ T cells using viral peptide pools. Culture proceeded for 10 days, and CD4+ T cells were then isolated. Infection with SARS-CoV-2 occurred in the person between March and December 2020, and PCR confirmed it. Fresh IL-2-containing medium replaced half the medium on days 3 and 7. Measured with immunoSEQ multiplex PCR; TCRdb has only the in-frame clones, and not every one. The repertoire consists of tens of thousands of clones, with about two thirds occurring once and the leading ten covering 15% to 20%. The germline V gene has CDR1 SNHLY and CDR2 FYNNEI. J lost 0 bases, V lost 1 base, and 5 bases had no gene match. This CDR3 contains 17 residues. The study, taken as a whole, reports: Among infection- and vaccine-induced clones, marked clonal contraction occurred late after vaccination. No early post-infection timepoints were available in the study, which also included few convalescent patients.

Sample: CD4+ T cells from PBMCs cultured with HCoV-NL63 spike peptides, taken before COVID-19 vaccination. The clonotype was recovered from a human donor who had a prior SARS-CoV-2 infection. This chain connects TRBV2 to TRBJ1-2, with TRBD1 matching 10 bases. CDR3 sequence: CASSEEGQGITNYGYTF. CDR3 DNA: TGTGCCAGCAGTGAAGAGGGACAGGGGATAACTAACTATGGCTACACCTTC.